Listed here are 31 T cell receptor beta chains from one sample, sequenced in a study of T-cell reconstitution after alpha-beta-depleted transplantation in children. Researchers prepared the TCRbeta library using unique molecular identifiers, the study reports. One entry per CDR3 protein results from TCRdb running MiXCR on the PCR reads. The profile shows 350,000 to 400,000 distinct CDR3 sequences, 13% of them singletons. The material was PBMCs, obtained from the stem cell graft. The receptors originated from a human donor who donated a stem cell graft to a child with Fanconi anemia.

This clonotype was counted between two and nine times. The chain has TRBV2 and TRBJ2-5; tentative D call: TRBD1 (5 bases). Germline loops: CDR1 SNHLY, CDR2 FYNNEI. CDR3 size: 13 residues. Trimming stripped 7 bases from V and 3 bases from J, with 12 bases between. CDR3 sequence reads: CASNIDRKETQYF. CDR3 in DNA: TGTGCCAGCAATATAGACAGAAAAGAGACCCAGTACTTC.

The V call is TRBV19, the J call TRBJ2-1, with D hard to call. V was clipped by 1 base and J by 3 bases, with 10 bases between them. The V gene's germline CDR1 is LNHDA and CDR2 SQIVND (reference sequence). The CDR3 spans 15 residues. CDR3: CASSIGTVGYNEQFF. CDR3 nucleotide sequence: TGTGCCAGTAGTATAGGGACGGTGGGCTACAATGAGCAGTTCTTC.

The chain employs TRBV5-6 and TRBJ2-2; D is unclear. Between the trimmed V and J ends, which lost 0 bases and 9 bases, there was a span of 12 bases. The CDR3 runs 14 residues. Germline CDR1 SGHDT, CDR2 YYEEEE. CDR3 in amino acids: CASSLDGSLRELFF. CDR3 nucleotides: TGTGCCAGCAGCTTGGATGGATCGTTAAGGGAGCTGTTTTTT.

This clonotype has ten or more counts. V and J are TRBV6-5 and TRBJ1-2; D possibly corresponds to TRBD1 (5 bases). This CDR3 comprises 15 residues. Trimming left V 5 bases short and J 8 bases short, with 21 bases between. The germline V gene encodes CDR1 MNHEY and CDR2 SVGAGI. The CDR3 DNA reads TGTGCCAGCAGTACCCGAAGGGGCCGGTCGATCGGCTACACCTTC. It yields the protein CASSTRRGRSIGYTF.

The V and J genes are TRBV6-2 or TRBV6-3 and TRBJ2-1; 9 positions agree with TRBD2. The CDR3 totals 16 residues. Germline loops: CDR1 MNHEY, CDR2 SVGEGT. Trimming took 0 bases from V and 7 from J; bases not matched to a gene: 7. The CDR3 loop is CASSYSSGLATNEQFF. CDR3 in DNA: TGTGCCAGCAGTTACTCTAGCGGACTAGCGACTAATGAGCAGTTCTTC.

This clonotype was counted only a few times. The genes are TRBV7-3 and TRBJ2-2; 10 bases align to TRBD1. CDR1 and CDR2 (germline): SGHTA, FQGTGA. This CDR3 contains 15 residues. Trimming at V came to 6 bases and at J to 3 bases, leaving 4 bases not matched to a gene. As DNA, the CDR3 is TGTGCCAGCAGGATGACAGGGGGCCACACCGGGGAGCTGTTTTTT. Its protein product is CASRMTGGHTGELFF. The variable domain in full, completed from reference TRBV7-3 and TRBJ2-2, reads GAGVSQTPSNKVTEKGKYVELRCDPISGHTALYWYRQSLGQGPEFLIYFQGTGAADDSGLPNDRFFAVRPEGSVSTLKIQRTERGDSAVYLCASRMTGGHTGELFFGEGSRLTVL.

The rearrangement links TRBV7-2 to TRBJ2-2; D remains ambiguous. Trimming removed 2 bases at V and 2 bases at J, with 9 bases between. Germline V gives CDR1 SGHTA, CDR2 FQGNSA. The CDR3 consists of 15 residues. CDR3 in DNA: TGTGCCAGCAGCTTAAATCCCAAAAACACCGGGGAGCTGTTTTTT. This codes for CASSLNPKNTGELFF. Full variable domain (outside the CDR3, taken from reference TRBV7-2 and TRBJ2-2): GAGVSQSPSNKVTEKGKDVELRCDPISGHTALYWYRQSLGQGLEFLIYFQGNSAPDKSGLPSDRFSAERTGGSVSTLTIQRTQQEDSAVYLCASSLNPKNTGELFFGEGSRLTVL.

This clonotype was seen a handful of times. The chain recombines TRBV29-1 with TRBJ1-1, with a weak D call TRBD1 (6 bases). Germline assignment: CDR1 SQVTM and CDR2 ANQGSEA. Trimming took off 1 base at V and 5 bases at J, with 11 bases between the two ends. The CDR3 runs 13 residues. As DNA, the CDR3 is TGCAGCGTTGAAGGAACCAGGGGAACTGAAGCTTTCTTT. It yields the protein CSVEGTRGTEAFF.

V usage is TRBV12-3 or TRBV12-4 and J usage is TRBJ1-2; a weak D match, TRBD1 (5 bases). The CDR3 sequence is 12 residues long. The ends were cut back, 7 bases at V and 7 bases at J, with 13 bases in the middle. CDR3 residues: CASTSGRGGYTF. The CDR3 region has the DNA TGTGCCAGCACCTCAGGGCGCGGTGGCTACACCTTC.

The chain is built from TRBV12-3 or TRBV12-4 and TRBJ2-2; D call uncertain. The CDR3 spans 14 residues. V dropped 7 bases and J dropped 0 bases, with 9 bases sitting between them. CDR3 bases: TGTGCCAGCATCGAGAGAACGAACACCGGGGAGCTGTTTTTT. This sequence encodes CASIERTNTGELFF.

This clonotype has at least ten counts. The V and J genes are TRBV12-3 or TRBV12-4 and TRBJ1-2, with TRBD1 matching over 7 bases. The CDR3 contains 14 residues. Trimming removed 3 bases from V and 6 bases from J; junction bases left unmatched: 7. CDR3 DNA sequence: TGTGCCAGCAGTTTCACAGGGGAAGGAGATGGCTACACCTTC. Protein: CASSFTGEGDGYTF.

On this clonotype: The germline gene is not matched at one end of the junction; a read error may be the cause. This chain connects TRBV13 to TRBJ2-5; TRBD1 matches 7 bases. This CDR3 is 14 amino acids long. In germline, CDR1 is PRHDT, CDR2 FYEKMQ (reference sequence). In DNA, the CDR3 is TGTGCCATCAGCCCCGGGACAGCTAGCGAGACCCAGTACTTC. It encodes CAISPGTASETQYF.

In this sample, this clonotype turned up many times. V usage is TRBV20-1 and J usage is TRBJ2-3; TRBD2 matches 8 bases. The germline V gene encodes CDR1 DFQATT and CDR2 SNEGSKA (reference sequence). The CDR3 totals 13 residues. The J segment lost 8 bases and the V segment lost 3 bases, leaving 7 bases of the junction unmatched. The CDR3, as DNA: TGCAGTGCTAGGGGACTAGATTTAGCTACGCAGTATTTT. Its protein product is CSARGLDLATQYF.

This clonotype turned up a few times. The genes are TRBV30 and TRBJ1-2; 7 positions agree with TRBD1. This CDR3 contains 11 residues. After removal of 7 bases from V and 3 bases from J, the junction contained 2 bases not matched to a gene. Germline V CDR1 and CDR2: GTSNPN, SVGIG (reference sequence). The CDR3 bases are TGTGCCTTCGACAGGGACTATGGCTACACCTTC. It yields the protein CAFDRDYGYTF.

The sample holds a few counts of this clonotype. The chain joins TRBV5-6 to TRBJ2-1; D is unclear. V lost 1 base, J lost 1 base, and 15 bases lay in between. Germline V gene lookup returns CDR1 SGHDT and CDR2 YYEEEE. The CDR3 is 17 amino acids. For the CDR3, the DNA is TGTGCCAGCAGCTTGTACGAATTGGGGATTTCCTACAATGAGCAGTTCTTC. Protein sequence: CASSLYELGISYNEQFF.

There are a few counts of this clonotype. V gene TRBV5-6 combines with J gene TRBJ1-5; the D gene is possibly TRBD1 (6 bases). The germline gives CDR1 SGHDT, CDR2 YYEEEE. The CDR3 is made up of 16 amino acids. V shed 3 bases and J shed 2 bases, with 15 bases lying between them. The CDR3 DNA is TGTGCCAGCAGCTACCGACAGGAGATAGGCAATCAGCCCCAGCATTTT. It specifies CASSYRQEIGNQPQHF. Complete variable domain (other parts from reference TRBV5-6 and TRBJ1-5): DAGVTQSPTHLIKTRGQQVTLRCSPKSGHDTVSWYQQALGQGPQFIFQYYEEEERQRGNFPDRFSGHQFPNYSSELNVNALLLGDSALYLCASSYRQEIGNQPQHFGDGTRLSIL.

This clonotype was observed a handful of times. The rearrangement uses TRBV28 and TRBJ2-1; TRBD2 matches at 10 bases. The CDR3 extends over 17 amino acids. V was clipped by 6 bases and J by 5 bases; unmatched bases: 13. The V gene's germline CDR1 is MDHEN and CDR2 SYDVKM. In DNA form, the CDR3 reads TGTGCCAGCAGAGATTATCTCCGGACTAGCGGCAACAATGAGCAGTTCTTC. Its translation: CASRDYLRTSGNNEQFF.

This clonotype was observed a few times. DNA of the CDR3: TGTGCCTGGAGTGTACGGTGGCCCGGGGAGCTGTTTTTT. Translating gives CAWSVRWPGELFF. The V gene is TRBV30, the J gene TRBJ2-2; D gene uncertain. V gave up 0 bases and J gave up 6 bases, with 8 bases separating them. CDR1 GTSNPN and CDR2 SVGIG come from the germline V gene (reference sequence). The CDR3 is made up of 13 amino acids.

This clonotype turned up a few times. This sequence joins TRBV24-1 and TRBJ2-6; a weak D match, TRBD2 (5 bases). The CDR3 runs to 14 residues. Germline V gives CDR1 KGHDR, CDR2 SFDVKD. V was shortened by 12 bases and J by 1 base, with 12 bases between the two germline ends. The CDR3 region is CAPDEGSGANVLTF. As DNA, the CDR3 is TGTGCCCCGGACGAGGGATCTGGGGCCAACGTCCTGACTTTC.

This clonotype has a handful of counts. V and J are TRBV28 and TRBJ2-6, with TRBD1 as a possible D gene (6 bases). Per the germline V gene, CDR1 is MDHEN and CDR2 is SYDVKM. This CDR3 is 15 amino acids long. V was pared by 6 bases and J by 1 base, with 10 bases between. The CDR3 reads CASSSGDSGANVLTF. CDR3 DNA: TGTGCCAGCAGCTCAGGGGATTCTGGGGCCAACGTCCTGACTTTC. Full variable domain (remainder filled in from reference TRBV28 and TRBJ2-6): DVKVTQSSRYLVKRTGEKVFLECVQDMDHENMFWYRQDPGLGLRLIYFSYDVKMKEKGDIPEGYSVSREKKERFSLILESASTNQTSMYLCASSSGDSGANVLTFGAGSRLTVL.

This clonotype was seen repeatedly, ten times or more. This rearrangement joins TRBV4-2 to TRBJ2-5, with 9 bases identical to TRBD1. With 1 base clipped from V and 4 bases from J, the junction kept 1 base outside the gene matches. The germline CDR1 and CDR2 sequences are LGHNA and YNFKEQ. The CDR3 has 14 amino acids. CDR3 residues: CASSQGQGGETQYF. The CDR3 coding sequence is TGTGCCAGCAGCCAAGGACAGGGGGGAGAGACCCAGTACTTC.

The rearrangement joins TRBV6-5 to TRBJ1-1; 10 bases agree with TRBD1. Looked up from germline, CDR1 is MNHEY and CDR2 is SVGAGI. The junction had 1 base not matched to a gene; V was cut back by 0 bases and J by 0 bases. This CDR3 region has 16 residues. CDR3 sequence: CASSYSDRGMNTEAFF. The CDR3 bases are TGTGCCAGCAGTTACTCGGACAGGGGGATGAACACTGAAGCTTTCTTT.

J is TRBJ2-5 and V is TRBV6-2 or TRBV6-3; a weak D match, TRBD2 (6 bases). CDR3 length: 17 amino acids. V lost 1 base to trimming and J lost 4 bases, with 19 bases between them. The germline V gene encodes CDR1 MNHEY and CDR2 SVGEGT. The CDR3 is CASSYFSGRGGTETQYF. The CDR3 bases are TGTGCCAGCAGTTACTTTTCCGGGAGAGGAGGGACAGAGACCCAGTACTTC.

A few counts support this clonotype. V is TRBV29-1 and J is TRBJ1-1; TRBD1 matches 8 bases. Trimming at V came to 3 bases and at J to 1 base, leaving 4 bases not matched to a gene. This CDR3 comprises 14 residues. From germline, CDR1 is SQVTM and CDR2 ANQGSEA. The CDR3 loop reads CSVDRTGQNTEAFF. In DNA form, the CDR3 reads TGCAGCGTTGACCGGACAGGGCAGAACACTGAAGCTTTCTTT.

The chain joins TRBV7-9 to TRBJ2-7; the D call may be TRBD1 or TRBD2 (5 bases each). CDR3 size: 14 residues. Germline loops: CDR1 SEHNR, CDR2 FQNEAQ (reference sequence). The V end lost 3 bases, the J end lost 2 bases, and 11 bases lay between the germline ends. CDR3 nucleotide sequence: TGTGCCAGCAGCTTCCCGGGACGGCCCTACGAGCAGTACTTC. Encoded protein: CASSFPGRPYEQYF.

This clonotype was seen only a few times. The V call is TRBV2, the J call TRBJ2-7; unclear D gene. Trimming cost V 3 bases and J 4 bases, with 13 bases left between them. The CDR3 loop spans 14 amino acids. Germline V gene lookup returns CDR1 SNHLY and CDR2 FYNNEI. DNA of the CDR3: TGTGCCAGCAGTGACGGGCGACTCACTTACGAGCAGTACGTC. Amino acids: CASSDGRLTYEQYV.

This clonotype turned up a few times. The CDR3 region is CASSLFSLQETQYF. For the CDR3, the DNA is TGCGCCAGCAGCCTCTTTAGTCTTCAAGAGACCCAGTACTTC. The chain carries TRBV5-1 and TRBJ2-5; D is unresolved. The V gene's germline CDR1 is SGHRS and CDR2 YFSETQ. V was clipped by 4 bases and J by 2 bases, with 12 bases between them. CDR3 length: 14 residues.

V is TRBV7-8 and J is TRBJ2-1; the D gene is possibly TRBD1 (5 bases). The CDR3 totals 14 residues. V was shortened by 5 bases and J by 0 bases, with 8 bases between the two germline ends. From germline, CDR1 is SGHVS and CDR2 FQNEAQ. The CDR3 region is CASSLQVSYNEQFF. CDR3 coding DNA: TGTGCCAGCAGCCTACAGGTCTCCTACAATGAGCAGTTCTTC.

This clonotype was counted a few times. The CDR3 spells CASSLDLQIYEQYF. CDR3 nucleotides: TGTGCCAGCAGCTTAGACCTCCAGATCTACGAGCAGTACTTC. The rearrangement uses TRBV7-2 and TRBJ2-7; no reliable D call. This CDR3 contains 14 residues. The V and J ends lost 1 base and 3 bases respectively, with 10 bases between them. The germline CDR1 and CDR2 sequences are SGHTA and FQGNSA.

In its sample, this clonotype was seen many times. V is TRBV29-1 and J is TRBJ1-1; no clear D. CDR1 is SQVTM and CDR2 is ANQGSEA in the germline V gene. The CDR3 runs to 12 residues. V dropped 8 bases and J dropped 4 bases, with 14 bases sitting between them. The CDR3 nucleotides read TGCAGCTTTAACAAGGGTCGCACTGAAGCTTTCTTT. Translated: CSFNKGRTEAFF.

This clonotype was observed a few times. The rearrangement uses TRBV20-1 and TRBJ2-7; D assignment may be TRBD1 or TRBD2 (5 bases each). Deletions cut 5 bases from V and 4 bases from J, with 12 bases between. Germline values: CDR1 DFQATT, CDR2 SNEGSKA (reference sequence). This CDR3 contains 12 residues. CDR3 region: CSAVFEGYEQYF. CDR3 DNA sequence: TGCAGTGCTGTATTTGAGGGGTACGAGCAGTACTTC.